Following are 3 T cell receptor beta chains from one sample sequenced in a study of blood T cells in healthy people across ages. A second PCR, run for about 6 to 11 cycles, used a sample-barcoded 5' primer plus a J-beta primer mix. Each CDR3 protein gets one entry after TCRdb re-called the 5' RACE reads with MiXCR. The table has some 640,000 distinct CDR3 sequences, 45% to 50% seen once. Sequenced material: blood. These receptors were obtained from a woman aged 55-70 years in good health.

This clonotype has only a few counts. The chain couples TRBV7-2 to TRBJ2-7; 7 bases match TRBD1. The CDR3 extends over 14 amino acids. The trim removed 3 bases at V and 5 bases at J, leaving 7 bases unmatched. Germline CDR1 SGHTA, CDR2 FQGNSA. The CDR3 sequence is CASSLRQGVNEQYF. Here the CDR3 DNA reads TGTGCCAGCAGCTTGAGACAGGGTGTAAACGAGCAGTACTTC.

The chain has TRBV6-2 or TRBV6-3 and TRBJ2-1, with 8 bases aligning to TRBD1. Germline loops: CDR1 MNHEY, CDR2 SVGEGT. With 7 bases clipped from V and 3 bases from J, the junction kept 5 bases outside the gene matches. CDR3 length: 14 amino acids. This chain's CDR3 is CASNNRGNYNEQFF. The CDR3 DNA is TGTGCCAGCAACAACAGGGGGAACTACAATGAGCAGTTCTTC.

The table lists this clonotype with a few counts. The V and J genes are TRBV3-1 and TRBJ2-1, with TRBD2 matching over 9 bases. CDR1 is LGHDT, CDR2 YNNKEL, per germline (reference sequence). V trimming: 7 bases; J trimming: 3 bases; junction bases outside the gene matches: 4. The CDR3 is made up of 14 amino acids. The CDR3 here is CASTPSGNYNEQFF. In nucleotides, the CDR3 is TGTGCCAGCACCCCTAGCGGGAACTACAATGAGCAGTTCTTC.